These 17 T cell receptor beta chains came from one sample sequenced in a study of preoperative IRX-2 immunotherapy in early breast cancer. Stated treatment: preoperative locoregional IRX-2 cytokine immunotherapy. Assay used: immunoSEQ multiplex PCR; TCRdb lists only in-frame clones, some missing. The sample lists around 88,000 clones; just over 85% were seen once. The sample in question was tumor tissue, obtained after IRX-2 immunotherapy. These receptors came from a human donor with breast cancer.

This rearrangement joins TRBV19 to TRBJ1-3; D gene unclear. The CDR3 loop spans 14 amino acids. Germline assignment: CDR1 LNHDA and CDR2 SQIVND (reference sequence). V lost 8 bases to trimming and J lost 0 bases, with 11 bases between them. Here the CDR3 reads CASGRASSGNTIYF. CDR3 DNA sequence: TGTGCCAGTGGACGGGCAAGCTCTGGAAACACCATATATTTT.

The V call is TRBV5-1, the J call TRBJ2-2; 9 positions match TRBD1. Trimming at V came to 4 bases and at J to 2 bases, leaving 6 bases not matched to a gene. Germline CDR1 is SGHRS and CDR2 is YFSETQ. CDR3 length: 16 amino acids. CDR3 DNA: TGCGCCAGCAGCCACCGGGACAGGGATAACACCGGGGAGCTGTTTTTT. Its translation is CASSHRDRDNTGELFF. The full variable domain, with the rest looked up from reference TRBV5-1 and TRBJ2-2, is KAGVTQTPRYLIKTRGQQVTLSCSPISGHRSVSWYQQTPGQGLQFLFEYFSETQRNKGNFPGRFSGRQFSNSRSEMNVSTLELGDSALYLCASSHRDRDNTGELFFGEGSRLTVL.

V gene TRBV6-8 combines with J gene TRBJ2-1; D is unresolved. Trimming took 2 bases from V and 9 from J, leaving 17 bases between them. Germline V lookup: CDR1 MNHGY, CDR2 SAAAGT. This CDR3 is built from 15 residues. The CDR3 DNA is TGTGCCAGCAGTTACCCATCGACTGATGTTAGTGAGCAGTTCTTC. The encoded protein is CASSYPSTDVSEQFF.

The V and J genes are TRBV5-1 and TRBJ2-7; the D is unclear. The V end was cut by 2 bases, the J end by 7 bases, with 16 bases between. CDR1 is SGHRS, CDR2 YFSETQ, per germline. The CDR3 loop spans 14 amino acids. The chain's CDR3 is CASSFGEDIREQYF. The DNA for the CDR3 is TGCGCCAGCAGCTTCGGAGAAGATATACGGGAGCAGTACTTC.

This sequence joins TRBV5-1 and TRBJ1-1; D is unclear. From germline, CDR1 is SGHRS and CDR2 YFSETQ. This CDR3 has 14 amino acids. Trimming removed 0 bases at V and 3 bases at J, with 9 bases between. Here the CDR3 reads CASSLGPKDTEAFF. The DNA of the CDR3 is TGCGCCAGCAGCTTGGGCCCAAAGGACACTGAAGCTTTCTTT.

This chain connects TRBV5-1 to TRBJ2-1; possibly TRBD2 for D (6 bases). This CDR3 comprises 14 residues. Germline V lookup: CDR1 SGHRS, CDR2 YFSETQ. V was shortened by 3 bases and J by 3 bases, with 10 bases between the two germline ends. CDR3 protein: CASSSGLNYNEQFF. CDR3 bases: TGCGCCAGCAGCTCGGGACTCAACTACAATGAGCAGTTCTTC.

This chain connects TRBV19 to TRBJ1-2, with D perhaps matching TRBD1 (5 bases). The CDR3 is 14 residues long. Per germline, CDR1 LNHDA and CDR2 SQIVND (reference sequence). Trimming stripped 10 bases from V and 4 bases from J, with 19 bases between. The CDR3 DNA reads as TGTGCCACCTATCCCGGCGGGGGGGGCTATGGCTACACCTTC. As protein: CATYPGGGGYGYTF.

The gene calls are TRBV5-1 and TRBJ2-7; D remains ambiguous. Per germline, CDR1 SGHRS and CDR2 YFSETQ. V lost 1 base and J lost 4, with 12 bases in between. The CDR3 sequence is 14 residues long. The CDR3: CASSLRQERYEQYF. The CDR3 region has the DNA TGCGCCAGCAGCTTGCGCCAGGAGAGATACGAGCAGTACTTC. The variable domain in full, completed from reference TRBV5-1 and TRBJ2-7, reads KAGVTQTPRYLIKTRGQQVTLSCSPISGHRSVSWYQQTPGQGLQFLFEYFSETQRNKGNFPGRFSGRQFSNSRSEMNVSTLELGDSALYLCASSLRQERYEQYFGPGTRLTVT.

The rearrangement links TRBV7-1 to TRBJ2-2; 10 positions match TRBD1. TRBV7-1 is an ORF, with its function uncertain. Trimming cost V 5 bases and J 6 bases; bases outside gene matches: 3. The CDR3 spans 14 residues. For the CDR3, the DNA is TGTGCCAGCAGCAAAGGACAGGGGGCCGGGGAGCTGTTTTTT. The encoded protein is CASSKGQGAGELFF.

This clone was observed once. This rearrangement joins TRBV28 to TRBJ1-1, with unresolved D. Germline lookup yields CDR1 MDHEN and CDR2 SYDVKM. Trimming took 7 bases from V and 0 from J, leaving 6 bases between them. The CDR3 consists of 12 residues. CDR3 in amino acids: CASMSVNTEAFF. CDR3 DNA sequence: TGTGCCAGCATGTCAGTGAACACTGAAGCTTTCTTT.

The J gene is TRBJ2-7, the V gene TRBV28, with 7 bases matching TRBD1. Germline CDR1 MDHEN, CDR2 SYDVKM. CDR3 length: 15 amino acids. V was pared by 6 bases and J by 0 bases, with 8 bases of the junction left unmatched. CDR3 region: CASSRQGKGSYEQYF. The DNA for the CDR3 is TGTGCCAGCAGCCGACAGGGAAAGGGCTCCTACGAGCAGTACTTC.

This sequence joins TRBV11-3 and TRBJ1-3; 8 bases are shared with TRBD1. The germline V gene has CDR1 SGHNT and CDR2 YENEEA. The CDR3 has 20 residues. The trim removed 5 bases at V and 0 bases at J, leaving 18 bases unmatched. The CDR3 DNA sequence: TGTGCCAGCAGCCCAAACCCGCGACAGGGGTTAATCCTCTCTGGAAACACCATATATTTT. The encoded protein is CASSPNPRQGLILSGNTIYF.

The V and J genes are TRBV5-1 and TRBJ2-7; D is unclear. V shed 1 base and J shed 3 bases, with 11 bases lying between them. The CDR3 sequence is 14 residues long. CDR1 and CDR2 (germline): SGHRS, YFSETQ. The CDR3 here is CASSLSQDLYEQYF. CDR3 DNA sequence: TGCGCCAGCAGCTTGAGCCAGGACCTCTACGAGCAGTACTTC.

This chain connects TRBV5-1 to TRBJ2-3, with 11 bases lining up with TRBD1. V lost 3 bases to trimming and J lost 3 bases; unmatched junction nucleotides: 6. The CDR3 is 16 amino acids. Germline CDR1 SGHRS, CDR2 YFSETQ. The DNA of the CDR3 is TGCGCCAGCAGCTACTCAGGACAGGGGGCTACAGATACGCAGTATTTT. It encodes CASSYSGQGATDTQYF.

The V and J genes are TRBV5-1 and TRBJ2-2, with D possibly matching TRBD1 (5 bases). From germline, CDR1 is SGHRS and CDR2 YFSETQ. Trimming shortened V by 4 bases and J by 4 bases, and 14 bases separated the two germline ends. This CDR3 is built from 15 residues. The CDR3 is CASSQGDSLTGELFF. The CDR3 DNA follows: TGCGCCAGCAGCCAAGGAGACAGTCTCACCGGGGAGCTGTTTTTT.

This chain connects TRBV14 to TRBJ2-1; D gene ambiguous. V was trimmed by 1 base and J by 7 bases, leaving 11 bases between them. This CDR3 spans 14 amino acids. CDR1 is SGHDN, CDR2 FVKESK, per germline. For the CDR3, the DNA is TGTGCCAGCAGCCAAGCTTGGGGTCGGAATGAGCAGTTCTTC. Translation: CASSQAWGRNEQFF.

The chain joins TRBV28 to TRBJ1-2, with D tentatively TRBD1 (5 bases). Trimming left V 4 bases short and J 7 bases short, with 10 bases between. The CDR3 loop spans 12 amino acids. CDR1 MDHEN and CDR2 SYDVKM come from the germline V gene. CDR3 amino acids: CASSSSGLGYTF. The CDR3 DNA reads as TGTGCCAGCAGTTCGTCAGGGCTTGGCTACACCTTC.